This entry lists 19 T cell receptor beta chains sequenced from one sample in a study of OX40 agonist ivuxolimab in advanced cancers. Here immunoSEQ multiplex PCR was the method, and the copy in TCRdb shows in-frame clones only, minus some. This sample has approximately 60,000 clones, with more than 75% found just once. The sequenced sample was CD4+ or CD8+ T cells sorted from blood, obtained in a trial of the OX40 agonist ivuxolimab. Receptor source: an adult with an advanced solid tumor such as melanoma, head and neck, liver or kidney cancer.

A single count supports this clone. This rearrangement joins TRBV7-2 to TRBJ2-1; TRBD2 matches at 13 bases. V lost 4 bases and J lost 14; bases outside the gene matches: 8. The CDR3 is 14 amino acids. Looked up from germline, CDR1 is SGHTA and CDR2 is FQGNSA. CDR3 in amino acids: CASSSSTSGGNEFF. The DNA of the CDR3 is TGTGCCAGCAGCTCGTCGACTAGCGGGGGGAATGAGTTCTTC. The variable domain in full, with the rest retrieved from reference TRBV7-2 and TRBJ2-1, is GAGVSQSPSNKVTEKGKDVELRCDPISGHTALYWYRQSLGQGLEFLIYFQGNSAPDKSGLPSDRFSAERTGGSVSTLTIQRTQQEDSAVYLCASSSSTSGGNEFFGPGTRLTVL.

A few counts support this clone. This chain connects TRBV5-4 to TRBJ2-3; 8 nucleotides agree with TRBD2. Unmatched junction bases numbered 2, after V lost 0 bases and J lost 2 bases. The CDR3 consists of 15 residues. Germline loops: CDR1 SGHNT, CDR2 YYREEE (reference sequence). CDR3 DNA: TGTGCCAGCAGCTTGGACGGGGGGGCCACAGATACGCAGTATTTT. Translated, it gives CASSLDGGATDTQYF.

The chain uses TRBV7-2 and TRBJ2-5; D may be TRBD1 or TRBD2 (5 bases each). This CDR3 is built from 14 residues. Germline V gives CDR1 SGHTA, CDR2 FQGNSA. The V end lost 1 base, the J end lost 4 bases, and 10 bases lay between the germline ends. CDR3 amino acids: CASSLVEGRETQYF. CDR3 DNA: TGTGCCAGCAGCTTAGTAGAGGGGCGAGAGACCCAGTACTTC.

The V gene is TRBV4-2, the J gene TRBJ2-2; TRBD2 agrees at 11 bases. Germline CDR1 and CDR2: LGHNA and YNFKEQ. CDR3 length equals 19 residues. V lost 0 bases, J lost 3 bases, and 9 bases stayed unmatched. CDR3 nucleotide sequence: TGTGCCAGCAGCCAAGAGAAGCTAGCGGGGGGCATCCACACCGGGGAGCTGTTTTTT. Encoded protein: CASSQEKLAGGIHTGELFF.

The V call is TRBV7-8, the J call TRBJ1-1; D is possibly TRBD1 (6 bases). The CDR3 sequence is 15 residues long. The germline CDR1 and CDR2 sequences are SGHVS and FQNEAQ. V was cut by 6 bases and J by 5 bases, with 19 bases left in between. The CDR3 protein is CASRRTEVELTEAFF. The CDR3 nucleotides read TGTGCCAGCAGACGGACAGAGGTAGAGCTGACTGAAGCTTTCTTT.

The rearrangement joins TRBV6-5 to TRBJ1-6; a possible D gene is TRBD1 (5 bases). Trimming pared 0 bases from V and 9 bases from J, leaving 15 bases between. CDR1 MNHEY and CDR2 SVGAGI come from the germline V gene. This CDR3 is built from 16 residues. The chain's CDR3 is CASSYSLLGESSPLHF. The CDR3 region has the DNA TGTGCCAGCAGTTACTCGCTGTTGGGGGAAAGTTCACCCCTCCACTTT.

V gene TRBV6-6 combines with J gene TRBJ2-2; D is unclear. The germline CDR1 and CDR2 sequences are MNHNY and SVGAGI (reference sequence). CDR3 length: 12 residues. Trimming shortened V by 5 bases and J by 8 bases, and 9 bases separated the two germline ends. The DNA of the CDR3 is TGTGCCAGCAGTCCTCAGTCGGGGGAGCTGTTTTTT. It translates to CASSPQSGELFF.

This chain uses TRBV5-4 with TRBJ2-3; D might be TRBD1 (6 bases). Looked up from germline, CDR1 is SGHNT and CDR2 is YYREEE (reference sequence). This CDR3 region has 14 residues. V was clipped by 4 bases and J by 5 bases, with 14 bases between them. Here the CDR3 reads CASSPPGQLDTQYF. Written as DNA, the CDR3 is TGTGCCAGCAGCCCACCTGGACAGTTAGATACGCAGTATTTT.

This chain uses TRBV6-1 with TRBJ2-7; 9 nucleotides agree with TRBD1. V lost 7 bases to trimming and J lost 1 base; unmatched junction nucleotides: 8. The CDR3 sequence is 15 residues long. CDR1 and CDR2 (germline): MNHNS, SASEGT. The CDR3 DNA follows: TGTGCCAGCACCAGGGGGACAGGGTCATCCTACGAGCAGTACTTC. It encodes CASTRGTGSSYEQYF.

The chain employs TRBV5-1 and TRBJ1-2; perhaps TRBD1 as D (5 bases). Per the germline V gene, CDR1 is SGHRS and CDR2 is YFSETQ. V was pared by 4 bases and J by 8 bases, with 21 bases between. This CDR3 region has 15 residues. The CDR3 DNA is TGCGCCAGCAGCCCCGTACGGGGACCAGGTCGGGGCTACACCTTC. Translation: CASSPVRGPGRGYTF.

In the case of this clone: The junction departs from germline at one end; a sequencing error may be responsible. The genes are TRBV20-1 and TRBJ1-2; D might be TRBD1 (5 bases). The CDR3 is made up of 11 amino acids. Germline loops: CDR1 DFQATT, CDR2 SNEGSKA (reference sequence). The CDR3 sequence is CSADLGQRWAF. The CDR3 coding sequence is TGCAGTGCGGACCTGGGGCAGCGGTGGGCCTTC.

The chain employs TRBV6-6 and TRBJ2-6; possibly TRBD1 for D (7 bases). The germline gives CDR1 MNHNY, CDR2 SVGAGI (reference sequence). The CDR3 is made up of 15 amino acids. CDR3 DNA sequence: TGTGTGACGGCGGGACAGAGCTCTGGGGCCAACGTCCTGACTTTC. Its translation is CVTAGQSSGANVLTF.

The rearrangement links TRBV7-9 to TRBJ2-5; 8 bases align to TRBD1. Per the germline V gene, CDR1 is SEHNR and CDR2 is FQNEAQ (reference sequence). J lost 1 base, V lost 5 bases, and 6 bases had no gene match. The CDR3 runs 15 residues. DNA of the CDR3: TGTGCCAGCAGCCCCGGACAGGGAGGCCAAGAGACCCAGTACTTC. Protein product: CASSPGQGGQETQYF.

CDR3: CASKRGISYEQYF. In DNA, the CDR3 is TGTGCCAGTAAAAGGGGGATCTCCTACGAGCAGTACTTC. The chain is built from TRBV6-5 and TRBJ2-7; possibly TRBD1 for D (6 bases). V gave up 9 bases and J gave up 0 bases, with 12 bases separating them. The CDR3 length is 13 residues. The V gene's germline CDR1 is MNHEY and CDR2 SVGAGI.

The chain links TRBV6-5 to TRBJ1-2, with D possibly matching TRBD1 (6 bases). The CDR3 consists of 16 residues. Trimming left V 0 bases short and J 0 bases short, with 11 bases between. Germline CDR1 MNHEY, CDR2 SVGAGI. CDR3 nucleotides: TGTGCCAGCAGTTACTCAGGACAGAGAACTAACTATGGCTACACCTTC. Protein: CASSYSGQRTNYGYTF.

The V and J genes are TRBV11-3 and TRBJ2-2; TRBD1 agrees at 8 bases. CDR1 and CDR2 from the germline V gene are SGHNT and YENEEA. The CDR3 length is 15 residues. After removal of 4 bases from V and 5 bases from J, the junction contained 6 bases not matched to a gene. The CDR3 DNA is TGTGCCAGCAGCTCCGACAGGGGAAGTACCGGGGAGCTGTTTTTT. It yields the protein CASSSDRGSTGELFF.

This clone appeared a few times. The chain uses TRBV7-2 and TRBJ1-1; D perhaps matches TRBD1 (6 bases). The V gene's germline CDR1 is SGHTA and CDR2 FQGNSA. The CDR3 is made up of 14 amino acids. Trimming took 5 bases from V and 7 from J, leaving 17 bases between them. The CDR3 DNA follows: TGTGCCAGCAGCACCCGGGGGCAGATTAATGAAGCTTTCTTT. Translation gives CASSTRGQINEAFF. Complete variable domain (other parts from reference TRBV7-2 and TRBJ1-1): GAGVSQSPSNKVTEKGKDVELRCDPISGHTALYWYRQSLGQGLEFLIYFQGNSAPDKSGLPSDRFSAERTGGSVSTLTIQRTQQEDSAVYLCASSTRGQINEAFFGQGTRLTVV.

The V gene is TRBV9, the J gene TRBJ2-5; D may be TRBD1 (5 bases). The DNA end lines up better with TRBJ2-7; the J call may be wrong. Per the germline V gene, CDR1 is SGDLS and CDR2 is YYNGEE. The CDR3 runs 16 residues. The CDR3 reads CASSVDARASTYEQYF. As DNA, the CDR3 is TGTGCCAGCAGCGTAGATGCCAGGGCCTCTACCTACGAGCAGTACTTC.

This clone came up once. This chain links TRBV6-1 with TRBJ1-1, with 9 nucleotides matching TRBD1. J lost 12 bases, V lost 0 bases, and 8 bases had no gene match. CDR3 length: 14 amino acids. Germline loops: CDR1 MNHNS, CDR2 SASEGT. The CDR3 bases are TGTGCCAGCAGTGAAGCCCCCGGGACAGGGAGGACTTTCTTT. This translates into CASSEAPGTGRTFF.